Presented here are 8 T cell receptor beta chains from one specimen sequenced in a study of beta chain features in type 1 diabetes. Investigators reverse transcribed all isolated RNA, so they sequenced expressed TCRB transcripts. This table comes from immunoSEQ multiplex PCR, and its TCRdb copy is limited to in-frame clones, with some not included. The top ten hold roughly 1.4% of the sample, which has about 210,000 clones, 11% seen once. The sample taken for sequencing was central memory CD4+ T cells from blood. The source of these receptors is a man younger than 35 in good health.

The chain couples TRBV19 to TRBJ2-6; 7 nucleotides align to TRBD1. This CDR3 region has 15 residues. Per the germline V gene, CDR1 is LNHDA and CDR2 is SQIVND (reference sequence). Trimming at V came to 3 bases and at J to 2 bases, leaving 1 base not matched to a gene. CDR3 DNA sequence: TGTGCCAGTAGTATCGACAGGGCTGGGGCCAACGTCCTGACTTTC. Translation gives CASSIDRAGANVLTF.

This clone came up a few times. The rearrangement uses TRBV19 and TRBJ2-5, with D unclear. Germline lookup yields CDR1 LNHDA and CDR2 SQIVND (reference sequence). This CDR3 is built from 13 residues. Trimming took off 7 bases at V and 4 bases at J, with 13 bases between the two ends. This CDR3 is CASTLGLGETQYF. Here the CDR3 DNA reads TGTGCCAGTACCCTGGGCCTGGGAGAGACCCAGTACTTC. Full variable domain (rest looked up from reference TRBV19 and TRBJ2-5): DGGITQSPKYLFRKEGQNVTLSCEQNLNHDAMYWYRQDPGQGLRLIYYSQIVNDFQKGDIAEGYSVSREKKESFPLTVTSAQKNPTAFYLCASTLGLGETQYFGPGTRLLVL.

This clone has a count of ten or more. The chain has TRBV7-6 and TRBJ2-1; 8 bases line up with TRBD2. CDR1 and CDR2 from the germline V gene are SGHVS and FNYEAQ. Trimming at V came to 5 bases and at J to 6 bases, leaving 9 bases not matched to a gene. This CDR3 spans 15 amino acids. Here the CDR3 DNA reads TGTGCCAGCAGCCCACGACTAGCGAGGGCCAATGAGCAGTTCTTC. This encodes CASSPRLARANEQFF. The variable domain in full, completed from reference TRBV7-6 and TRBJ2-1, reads GAGVSQSPRYKVTKRGQDVALRCDPISGHVSLYWYRQALGQGPEFLTYFNYEAQQDKSGLPNDRFSAERPEGSISTLTIQRTEQRDSAMYRCASSPRLARANEQFFGPGTRLTVL.

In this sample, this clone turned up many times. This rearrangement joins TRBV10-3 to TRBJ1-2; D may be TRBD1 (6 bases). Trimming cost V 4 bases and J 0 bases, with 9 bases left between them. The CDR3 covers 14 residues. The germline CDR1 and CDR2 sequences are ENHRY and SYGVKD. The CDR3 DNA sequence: TGTGCCATCAGTGTAGACAGGTCTAACTATGGCTACACCTTC. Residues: CAISVDRSNYGYTF.

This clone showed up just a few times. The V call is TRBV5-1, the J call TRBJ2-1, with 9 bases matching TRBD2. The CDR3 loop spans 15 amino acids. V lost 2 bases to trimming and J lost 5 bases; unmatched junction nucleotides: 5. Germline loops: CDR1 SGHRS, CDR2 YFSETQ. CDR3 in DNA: TGCGCCAGCAGCTTAATGACTAGCGGAAACAATGAGCAGTTCTTC. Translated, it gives CASSLMTSGNNEQFF.

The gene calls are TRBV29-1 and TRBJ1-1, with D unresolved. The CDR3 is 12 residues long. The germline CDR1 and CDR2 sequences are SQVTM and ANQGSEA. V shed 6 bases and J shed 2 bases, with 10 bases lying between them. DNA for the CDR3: TGCAGCGTCCGGGCGGCCAACACTGAAGCTTTCTTT. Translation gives CSVRAANTEAFF.

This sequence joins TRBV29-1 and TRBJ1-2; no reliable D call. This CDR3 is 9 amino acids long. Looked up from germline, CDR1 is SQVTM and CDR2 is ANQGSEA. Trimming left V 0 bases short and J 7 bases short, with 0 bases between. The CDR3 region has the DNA TGCAGCGTTGAAGATGGCTACACCTTC. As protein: CSVEDGYTF.

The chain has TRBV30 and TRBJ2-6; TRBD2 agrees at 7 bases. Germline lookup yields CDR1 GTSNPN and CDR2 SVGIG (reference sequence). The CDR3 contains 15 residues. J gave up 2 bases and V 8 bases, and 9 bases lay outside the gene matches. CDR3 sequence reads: CAGTKTIPGANVLTF. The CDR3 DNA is TGTGCCGGGACTAAAACGATCCCTGGGGCCAACGTCCTGACTTTC.